Listed here are 22 T cell receptor beta chains from one sample, sequenced in a study of T cells in localized non-small cell lung cancer. Produced via immunoSEQ multiplex PCR; TCRdb's table is partial and in-frame only. The sample contains tens of thousands of clones, 70% to 90% of which appear only once. The input for sequencing was peripheral blood, taken before any cancer treatment. All receptors come from a male donor aged 60 or older with stage III lung adenocarcinoma.

The chain uses TRBV5-1 and TRBJ1-1; the D is unclear. V gave up 0 bases and J gave up 4 bases, with 10 bases separating them. This CDR3 is built from 14 residues. Germline loops: CDR1 SGHRS, CDR2 YFSETQ. The CDR3 DNA follows: TGCGCCAGCAGCTTGGACATTGTGGGCACTGAAGCTTTCTTT. Protein product: CASSLDIVGTEAFF.

The chain employs TRBV5-1 and TRBJ1-1, with D uncertain. V dropped 3 bases and J dropped 4 bases, with 10 bases sitting between them. This CDR3 spans 13 amino acids. Germline-derived CDR1 and CDR2 are SGHRS and YFSETQ. CDR3 bases: TGCGCCAGCAGCTGGGTGGTAGGCACTGAAGCTTTCTTT. As protein: CASSWVVGTEAFF.

The J gene is TRBJ2-3, the V gene TRBV19; D ambiguous. Germline values: CDR1 LNHDA, CDR2 SQIVND (reference sequence). CDR3 length equals 14 residues. Trimming took 1 base from V and 5 from J, leaving 10 bases between them. The CDR3 DNA sequence: TGTGCCAGTAGTATAGCTCCTGGCGGAGATACGCAGTATTTT. The encoded protein is CASSIAPGGDTQYF.

The rearrangement uses TRBV6-5 and TRBJ1-2, with 7 bases fitting TRBD1. From germline, CDR1 is MNHEY and CDR2 SVGAGI. With V trimmed by 0 bases and J by 8 bases, 12 bases remained unmatched. The CDR3 has 16 amino acids. CDR3 nucleotide sequence: TGTGCCAGCAGTTACTCGATGGGGCCCTTAGGGGGCGGCTACACCTTC. This sequence encodes CASSYSMGPLGGGYTF.

The J gene is TRBJ2-7, the V gene TRBV5-1; weak D call: TRBD1 (6 bases). The CDR3 has 14 residues. Looked up from germline, CDR1 is SGHRS and CDR2 is YFSETQ. The V end was cut by 4 bases, the J end by 5 bases, with 16 bases between. The CDR3 region is CASSGRDTVHEQYF. The CDR3 bases are TGCGCCAGCAGCGGAAGGGACACCGTCCACGAGCAGTACTTC.

The J gene is TRBJ2-5, the V gene TRBV7-2; tentatively, D is TRBD2 (5 bases). With 5 bases removed from V and 3 bases from J, the gap between germline ends came to 16 bases. Germline V gene data show CDR1 as SGHTA and CDR2 as FQGNSA. The CDR3 extends over 15 amino acids. CDR3 nucleotides: TGTGCCAGCAGCGCCCAACCCAGACTAAAAGAGACCCAGTACTTC. The encoded protein is CASSAQPRLKETQYF.

The chain employs TRBV5-4 and TRBJ2-7; 11 bases align to TRBD1. The CDR3 spans 15 residues. The germline V gene has CDR1 SGHNT and CDR2 YYREEE (reference sequence). The J segment lost 0 bases and the V segment lost 2 bases, leaving 1 base of the junction unmatched. The CDR3 nucleotides read TGTGCCAGCAGCTTTGGACAGGGGGCCTCCTACGAGCAGTACTTC. As protein: CASSFGQGASYEQYF.

This clone was found a few times. The chain is built from TRBV5-6 and TRBJ1-6; 7 bases agree with TRBD1. The V and J ends lost 6 bases and 6 bases, in that order; junction bases with no gene match: 3. This CDR3 contains 13 residues. From germline, CDR1 is SGHDT and CDR2 YYEEEE. The chain's CDR3 is CASNRGGNSPLHF. The CDR3 region has the DNA TGTGCCAGCAACAGGGGTGGTAATTCACCCCTCCACTTT.

This rearrangement joins TRBV18 to TRBJ1-3, with a weak D call TRBD1 (5 bases). The CDR3 has 13 amino acids. Germline V gene data show CDR1 as KGHSH and CDR2 as LQKENI. The germline V and J ends were trimmed by 2 bases and 10 bases, with 12 bases remaining between them. The CDR3 region is CASSPAPEGTIYF. DNA for the CDR3: TGTGCCAGCTCACCAGCTCCGGAGGGGACCATATATTTT.

This clone was counted a single time. The genes are TRBV6-5 and TRBJ2-6, with D unclear. The ends were cut back, 6 bases at V and 1 base at J, with 7 bases in the middle. This CDR3 is 14 amino acids long. Germline V gene data show CDR1 as MNHEY and CDR2 as SVGAGI. CDR3 coding DNA: TGTGCCAGCAGGAGAGGATCTGGGGCCAACGTCCTGACTTTC. This translates into CASRRGSGANVLTF.

This clone turned up a few times. This sequence joins TRBV6-1 and TRBJ2-7; a weak D match, TRBD2 (5 bases). Looked up from germline, CDR1 is MNHNS and CDR2 is SASEGT. The CDR3 sequence is 15 residues long. The germline V and J ends were trimmed by 0 bases and 4 bases, with 13 bases remaining between them. The CDR3 reads CASSEAWTDLYEQYF. CDR3 in DNA: TGTGCCAGCAGTGAAGCGTGGACTGACCTTTACGAGCAGTACTTC.

CDR3 amino acids: CASSPRGFRVTNEQFF. The CDR3 coding sequence is TGTGCCAGCAGCCCCCGGGGATTTAGGGTAACCAATGAGCAGTTCTTC. J is TRBJ2-1 and V is TRBV11-2; a possible D gene is TRBD2 (5 bases). Trimming cost V 5 bases and J 6 bases, with 20 bases left between them. The germline CDR1 and CDR2 sequences are SGHAT and FQNNGV. There are 16 residues in the CDR3.

This chain joins TRBV4-1 and TRBJ1-1, with no clear D. There are 15 residues in the CDR3. Germline V gene data show CDR1 as MGHRA and CDR2 as YSYEKL. V shed 3 bases and J shed 0 bases, with 11 bases lying between them. CDR3 nucleotide sequence: TGCGCCAGCAGCCAGGCAGATAGAATGAACACTGAAGCTTTCTTT. It encodes CASSQADRMNTEAFF.

The chain combines TRBV11-2 with TRBJ1-5; TRBD1 is a possible D gene (6 bases). Trimming cost V 4 bases and J 3 bases, with 10 bases left between them. Germline CDR1 reads SGHAT; CDR2 reads FQNNGV. This CDR3 is built from 14 residues. The CDR3 DNA is TGTGCCAGCAGCTCGTGGACAGACAATCAGCCCCAGCATTTT. Protein sequence: CASSSWTDNQPQHF.

V and J are TRBV5-1 and TRBJ1-3, with D possibly matching TRBD1 (5 bases). V lost 0 bases, J lost 0 bases, and 16 bases lay in between. CDR3 length equals 18 residues. Germline lookup yields CDR1 SGHRS and CDR2 YFSETQ. The CDR3 DNA reads TGCGCCAGCAGCTTGGACTCGCGCAGGGAGGTCTCTGGAAACACCATATATTTT. Its translation: CASSLDSRREVSGNTIYF. The full variable domain, rest sourced from reference TRBV5-1 and TRBJ1-3, is KAGVTQTPRYLIKTRGQQVTLSCSPISGHRSVSWYQQTPGQGLQFLFEYFSETQRNKGNFPGRFSGRQFSNSRSEMNVSTLELGDSALYLCASSLDSRREVSGNTIYFGEGSWLTVV.

This clone turned up a few times. The chain joins TRBV5-5 to TRBJ1-5; 9 bases are a match to TRBD1. Trimming removed 4 bases from V and 1 base from J; junction bases left unmatched: 15. CDR1 is SGHKS, CDR2 YYEKEE, per germline (reference sequence). CDR3 size: 19 residues. The CDR3, as DNA: TGTGCCAGCAGCCCGACCGGGACAGGGATGGTTCTCAGCAATCAGCCCCAGCATTTT. It translates to CASSPTGTGMVLSNQPQHF.

The chain couples TRBV6-1 to TRBJ2-7; D is unclear. Trimming shortened V by 8 bases and J by 3 bases, and 11 bases separated the two germline ends. There are 12 residues in the CDR3. Looked up from germline, CDR1 is MNHNS and CDR2 is SASEGT. In nucleotides, the CDR3 is TGTGCCAGCTCGGCGTCCTACTACGAGCAGTACTTC. It yields the protein CASSASYYEQYF.

The rearrangement uses TRBV7-2 and TRBJ1-1; D gene uncertain. Between the trimmed V and J ends, which lost 3 bases and 4 bases, there was a span of 3 bases. Germline values: CDR1 SGHTA, CDR2 FQGNSA. CDR3 length: 11 residues. This CDR3 reads CASSLRTEAFF. The DNA for the CDR3 is TGTGCCAGCAGCTTGCGCACTGAAGCTTTCTTT.

V gene TRBV6-6 combines with J gene TRBJ2-6; TRBD1 agrees at 7 bases. CDR3 length equals 16 residues. With V trimmed by 2 bases and J by 1 base, 2 bases remained unmatched. The germline V gene encodes CDR1 MNHNY and CDR2 SVGAGI (reference sequence). The CDR3 here is CASSYPTGSGANVLTF. CDR3 bases: TGTGCCAGCAGTTACCCGACAGGGTCTGGGGCCAACGTCCTGACTTTC.

This chain joins TRBV7-2 and TRBJ2-7, with unresolved D. With 1 base removed from V and 4 bases from J, the gap between germline ends came to 2 bases. The germline gives CDR1 SGHTA, CDR2 FQGNSA. This CDR3 spans 11 amino acids. CDR3 sequence reads: CASSLEYEQYF. CDR3 DNA: TGTGCCAGCAGCTTAGAGTACGAGCAGTACTTC.

This chain links TRBV5-1 with TRBJ2-5; tentative D call: TRBD1 (6 bases). Germline values: CDR1 SGHRS, CDR2 YFSETQ. Between the trimmed V and J ends, which lost 2 bases and 1 base, there was a span of 12 bases. CDR3 length equals 15 residues. This chain's CDR3 is CASSFWGQTQETQYF. The CDR3 coding sequence is TGCGCCAGCAGCTTCTGGGGGCAAACCCAAGAGACCCAGTACTTC.

This chain links TRBV2 with TRBJ1-2; D possibly corresponds to TRBD1 (6 bases). CDR1 is SNHLY, CDR2 FYNNEI, per germline. The germline V and J ends were trimmed by 2 bases and 2 bases, with 12 bases remaining between them. The CDR3 runs to 15 residues. CDR3 bases: TGTGCCAGCAGTGAACCCAGGGGCAGCAACTATGGCTACACCTTC. Translating gives CASSEPRGSNYGYTF. The full variable domain, its missing parts supplied by reference TRBV2 and TRBJ1-2, is EPEVTQTPSHQVTQMGQEVILRCVPISNHLYFYWYRQILGQKVEFLVSFYNNEISEKSEIFDDQFSVERPDGSNFTLKIRSTKLEDSAMYFCASSEPRGSNYGYTFGSGTRLTVV.